Below, 17 T cell receptor beta chains from the same sample are listed, as sequenced in a study of response to subunit inactivated influenza vaccine. One entry per CDR3 protein results from TCRdb running MiXCR on the RT-PCR reads. The sample records 530,000 or so distinct CDR3 sequences, approximately 24% being singletons. The sequencing here drew on CD4+ T cells sorted from PBMCs, taken roughly 5 days after vaccination. The receptors shown here come from a man aged 45-65 years who received an inactivated influenza vaccine.

The CDR3 protein is CASSFILTRPPTGELFF. CDR3 DNA sequence: TGTGCCAGCAGTTTCATCTTAACTCGCCCCCCGACCGGGGAGCTGTTTTTT. The chain uses TRBV27 and TRBJ2-2; D call uncertain. Trimming removed 3 bases at V and 5 bases at J, with 19 bases between. Germline CDR1 MNHEY, CDR2 SMNVEV (reference sequence). This CDR3 has 17 residues.

This chain's CDR3 is CSAREGVFSGRALETQYF. CDR3 sequence (DNA): TGCAGTGCTAGAGAGGGGGTTTTTAGCGGGAGGGCCCTGGAGACCCAGTACTTC. The chain joins TRBV20-1 to TRBJ2-5, with 11 bases fitting TRBD2. The CDR3 length is 18 residues. Unmatched junction bases numbered 14, after V lost 0 bases and J lost 5 bases. CDR1 and CDR2 from the germline V gene are DFQATT and SNEGSKA (reference sequence).

This clonotype was observed a few times. This rearrangement joins TRBV28 to TRBJ1-2; unclear D gene. The CDR3 sequence is 14 residues long. Germline V gene data show CDR1 as MDHEN and CDR2 as SYDVKM. The V gene lost 3 bases and the J gene lost 4 bases, with 12 bases spanning the gap. This CDR3 reads CASSLERARYGYTF. The CDR3 DNA sequence: TGTGCCAGCAGTTTGGAGAGGGCTCGCTATGGCTACACCTTC.

This clonotype was picked up a small number of times. This chain's CDR3 is CASSITGMTTGELFF. In DNA form, the CDR3 reads TGTGCCAGCAGCATCACAGGGATGACTACCGGGGAGCTGTTTTTT. This chain connects TRBV7-9 to TRBJ2-2; a possible D gene is TRBD1 (6 bases). V dropped 5 bases and J dropped 5 bases, with 15 bases sitting between them. Germline-derived CDR1 and CDR2 are SEHNR and FQNEAQ (reference sequence). The CDR3 covers 15 residues. The whole variable domain, filled in from reference TRBV7-9 and TRBJ2-2, reads DTGVSQNPRHKITKRGQNVTFRCDPISEHNRLYWYRQTLGQGPEFLTYFQNEAQLEKSRLLSDRFSAERPKGSFSTLEIQRTEQGDSAMYLCASSITGMTTGELFFGEGSRLTVL.

The chain combines TRBV5-1 with TRBJ2-5; 9 bases agree with TRBD2. The CDR3 is 15 residues long. Germline CDR1 reads SGHRS; CDR2 reads YFSETQ. V lost 4 bases to trimming and J lost 10 bases; unmatched junction nucleotides: 14. The CDR3 sequence is CASSVTGAAGGIQYF. CDR3 DNA sequence: TGCGCCAGCAGCGTGACAGGCGCCGCGGGGGGGATCCAGTACTTC.

Only a few counts were recorded for this clonotype. The chain has TRBV19 and TRBJ1-6, with D possibly matching TRBD1 (5 bases). CDR1 is LNHDA and CDR2 is SQIVND in the germline V gene (reference sequence). This CDR3 contains 13 residues. The ends were cut back, 3 bases at V and 15 bases at J, with 15 bases in the middle. CDR3: CASSIRDRYNLHF. DNA of the CDR3: TGTGCCAGTAGTATTCGGGACCGCTATAACCTCCACTTT.

The chain combines TRBV12-3 or TRBV12-4 with TRBJ2-1, with 7 bases matching TRBD1. Losses at the gene ends were 6 bases for V and 0 bases for J; bases not matched to a gene: 5. The CDR3 runs 15 residues. The CDR3: CASSPDRFSYNEQFF. The CDR3 coding sequence is TGTGCCAGCAGCCCGGACAGGTTCTCCTACAATGAGCAGTTCTTC.

This chain connects TRBV20-1 to TRBJ2-3; D may be TRBD2 (5 bases). The CDR3 consists of 14 residues. Looked up from germline, CDR1 is DFQATT and CDR2 is SNEGSKA (reference sequence). Trimming pared 0 bases from V and 10 bases from J, leaving 17 bases between. In DNA, the CDR3 is TGCAGTGCTAGAGATTCGAGGGCCGACTGGGCGCAGTATTTT. Its translation is CSARDSRADWAQYF.

This clonotype was counted a few times. The chain combines TRBV5-1 with TRBJ2-1; a weak D match, TRBD2 (6 bases). The CDR3 extends over 14 amino acids. Germline values: CDR1 SGHRS, CDR2 YFSETQ. Trimming took 4 bases from V and 8 from J, leaving 16 bases between them. For the CDR3, the DNA is TGCGCCAGCAGCCCAAGACTAGGTGGGGATGAGCAGTTCTTC. Its translation: CASSPRLGGDEQFF.

This clonotype was seen a handful of times. The rearrangement links TRBV7-9 to TRBJ2-7; maybe TRBD2 (5 bases). V dropped 5 bases and J dropped 0 bases, with 14 bases sitting between them. Germline CDR1 is SEHNR and CDR2 is FQNEAQ (reference sequence). The CDR3 contains 15 residues. CDR3 DNA: TGTGCCAGCAGCCCCCGGGAATTTAGCTCCTACGAGCAGTACTTC. Encoded protein: CASSPREFSSYEQYF. Full variable domain (missing parts from reference TRBV7-9 and TRBJ2-7): DTGVSQNPRHKITKRGQNVTFRCDPISEHNRLYWYRQTLGQGPEFLTYFQNEAQLEKSRLLSDRFSAERPKGSFSTLEIQRTEQGDSAMYLCASSPREFSSYEQYFGPGTRLTVT.

A few counts support this clonotype. This rearrangement joins TRBV30 to TRBJ1-6; possibly TRBD1 for D (5 bases). The CDR3 has 13 amino acids. CDR1 and CDR2 from the germline V gene are GTSNPN and SVGIG (reference sequence). The V end was cut by 7 bases, the J end by 5 bases, with 12 bases between. The CDR3 nucleotides are TGTGCCTACCAGGGTGTCAATAATTCACCCCTCCACTTT. Its translation is CAYQGVNNSPLHF.

This clonotype occurred many times. The chain has TRBV18 and TRBJ2-2; a possible D gene is TRBD1 (5 bases). Looked up from germline, CDR1 is KGHSH and CDR2 is LQKENI. The CDR3 covers 15 residues. The V gene lost 5 bases and the J gene lost 3 bases, with 13 bases spanning the gap. CDR3 DNA sequence: TGTGCCAGCTCAGAAGGGGATCAGTACACCGGGGAGCTGTTTTTT. Amino acid sequence: CASSEGDQYTGELFF.

The rearrangement links TRBV12-3 or TRBV12-4 to TRBJ2-5, with a possible D match to TRBD1 (6 bases). With 4 bases removed from V and 7 bases from J, the gap between germline ends came to 13 bases. This CDR3 spans 13 amino acids. The CDR3 region has the DNA TGTGCCAGCAGTTACCGGGACATAGGGACCCAGTACTTC. It is translated as CASSYRDIGTQYF.

This clonotype was picked up one time. The chain has TRBV2 and TRBJ2-1; TRBD2 is a possible D gene (6 bases). Germline CDR1 SNHLY, CDR2 FYNNEI. The CDR3 contains 15 residues. Trimming took 2 bases from V and 3 from J, leaving 11 bases between them. For the CDR3, the DNA is TGTGCCAGCAGTGAATTAGCGGCCCGCTACAATGAGCAGTTCTTC. It codes for CASSELAARYNEQFF.

In its sample, this clonotype was seen a few times. This chain uses TRBV4-2 with TRBJ1-5; D not certain. The ends were cut back, 0 bases at V and 7 bases at J, with 7 bases in the middle. The germline CDR1 and CDR2 sequences are LGHNA and YNFKEQ. CDR3 length: 13 residues. The CDR3 coding sequence is TGTGCCAGCAGCCAAGATAAGGACCAGCCCCAGCATTTT. Translating gives CASSQDKDQPQHF.

The rearrangement links TRBV28 to TRBJ2-5; 10 bases line up with TRBD2. The germline V gene has CDR1 MDHEN and CDR2 SYDVKM. Trimming at V came to 5 bases and at J to 4 bases, leaving 7 bases not matched to a gene. CDR3 size: 15 residues. Written as DNA, the CDR3 is TGTGCCAGCAGTCTCGGGACTAGCGCAGGAGAGACCCAGTACTTC. Translation gives CASSLGTSAGETQYF.

V usage is TRBV5-1 and J usage is TRBJ1-3; D unclear. V was clipped by 4 bases and J by 8 bases, with 13 bases between them. The CDR3 contains 13 residues. Germline CDR1 reads SGHRS; CDR2 reads YFSETQ. CDR3 region: CASSDDARDTIYF. CDR3 nucleotide sequence: TGCGCCAGCAGCGATGATGCGAGGGACACCATATATTTT. Complete variable domain (other parts from reference TRBV5-1 and TRBJ1-3): KAGVTQTPRYLIKTRGQQVTLSCSPISGHRSVSWYQQTPGQGLQFLFEYFSETQRNKGNFPGRFSGRQFSNSRSEMNVSTLELGDSALYLCASSDDARDTIYFGEGSWLTVV.